What follows are 10 T cell receptor beta chains derived from one specimen sequenced in a study of T cells after yellow fever vaccination. MiXCR, run by TCRdb on the 5' RACE reads, gives a single entry per CDR3 protein. In the table there are around 310,000 distinct CDR3 sequences, roughly 9.4% of which are singletons. The input for sequencing was PBMCs, taken on the day of the first yellow fever vaccination. The origin of the receptors is a young man who received the YFV17D yellow fever vaccine.

This clonotype was counted a few times. The V call is TRBV30, the J call TRBJ2-4; D is perhaps TRBD1 (6 bases). The CDR3 runs 13 residues. Germline CDR1 is GTSNPN and CDR2 is SVGIG (reference sequence). V was shortened by 2 bases and J by 2 bases, with 7 bases between the two germline ends. As DNA, the CDR3 is TGTGCCTGGAGTTGGGGGCCCAAAAACATTCAGTACTTC. Translated: CAWSWGPKNIQYF.

In its sample, this clonotype was seen a few times. The chain joins TRBV12-3 or TRBV12-4 to TRBJ1-5; D remains unclear. Trimming shortened V by 5 bases and J by 7 bases, and 9 bases separated the two germline ends. The CDR3 is 12 amino acids. CDR3 loop: CASSRVWQPQHF. The CDR3 nucleotides read TGTGCCAGCAGTCGGGTTTGGCAGCCCCAGCATTTT.

The gene calls are TRBV29-1 and TRBJ1-1; D ambiguous. V was cut by 5 bases and J by 3 bases, with 16 bases left in between. In germline, CDR1 is SQVTM, CDR2 ANQGSEA. The CDR3 loop spans 14 amino acids. CDR3 region: CSVTYRSPDTEAFF. The CDR3 bases are TGCAGCGTTACTTACCGATCACCGGACACTGAAGCTTTCTTT.

V usage is TRBV28 and J usage is TRBJ2-7; 8 bases match TRBD1. Germline V CDR1 and CDR2: MDHEN, SYDVKM. CDR3 length: 14 amino acids. The J segment lost 5 bases and the V segment lost 4 bases, leaving 7 bases of the junction unmatched. The CDR3 sequence is CASSSPGTGNEQYV. CDR3 in DNA: TGTGCCAGCAGTTCTCCCGGGACAGGAAACGAGCAGTACGTC.

The chain joins TRBV6-1 to TRBJ1-2; D possibly corresponds to TRBD1 (5 bases). The germline V and J ends were trimmed by 6 bases and 2 bases, with 13 bases remaining between them. Per germline, CDR1 MNHNS and CDR2 SASEGT. The CDR3 runs to 14 residues. The CDR3 DNA reads as TGTGCCAGCAGCAACCGCAGGGTAAACTATGGCTACACCTTC. This sequence encodes CASSNRRVNYGYTF.

This clonotype was observed a handful of times. This rearrangement joins TRBV20-1 to TRBJ2-1; the D gene is possibly TRBD1 (6 bases). The V end lost 2 bases, the J end lost 0 bases, and 14 bases lay between the germline ends. The CDR3 runs to 16 residues. CDR1 is DFQATT and CDR2 is SNEGSKA in the germline V gene (reference sequence). CDR3 sequence (DNA): TGCAGTGCTAGATCCTCAGGGGCCCTCTCCTACAATGAGCAGTTCTTC. This codes for CSARSSGALSYNEQFF.

Many counts were recorded for this clonotype. The V and J genes are TRBV5-6 and TRBJ1-2; no definite D call. CDR1 is SGHDT, CDR2 YYEEEE, per germline. The CDR3 extends over 12 amino acids. V lost 1 base and J 7 bases, leaving 8 bases between the germline ends. Here the CDR3 DNA reads TGTGCCAGCAGCTTGTGGGAAAGTGGCTACACCTTC. It translates to CASSLWESGYTF.

This clonotype was observed a few times. CDR3 region: CASSDGTGKGYTF. CDR3 sequence (DNA): TGTGCCAGCAGTGACGGGACAGGGAAGGGCTACACCTTC. The V and J genes are TRBV9 and TRBJ1-2; 9 bases match TRBD1. Losses at the gene ends were 5 bases for V and 8 bases for J; bases not matched to a gene: 7. The CDR3 sequence is 13 residues long. CDR1 and CDR2 from the germline V gene are SGDLS and YYNGEE. Variable domain in full (rest from reference TRBV9 and TRBJ1-2): DSGVTQTPKHLITATGQRVTLRCSPRSGDLSVYWYQQSLDQGLQFLIQYYNGEERAKGNILERFSAQQFPDLHSELNLSSLELGDSALYFCASSDGTGKGYTFGSGTRLTVV.

This rearrangement joins TRBV30 to TRBJ1-6; the D is unclear. Between the trimmed V and J ends, which lost 3 bases and 0 bases, there was a span of 6 bases. Germline loops: CDR1 GTSNPN, CDR2 SVGIG (reference sequence). This CDR3 is built from 14 residues. The CDR3 nucleotides read TGTGCCTGGAGGCCAGACTCCTATAATTCACCCCTCCACTTT. It codes for CAWRPDSYNSPLHF. The whole variable domain, filled in from reference TRBV30 and TRBJ1-6, reads SQTIHQWPATLVQPVGSPLSLECTVEGTSNPNLYWYRQAAGRGLQLLFYSVGIGQISSEVPQNLSASRPQDRQFILSSKKLLLSDSGFYLCAWRPDSYNSPLHFGNGTRLTVT.

The V gene is TRBV28, the J gene TRBJ2-3; D is uncertain. This CDR3 has 16 amino acids. The germline V and J ends were trimmed by 2 bases and 1 base, with 13 bases remaining between them. Per germline, CDR1 MDHEN and CDR2 SYDVKM. The CDR3 sequence: CASSLGVSGGTDTQYF. CDR3 DNA: TGTGCCAGCAGTTTAGGTGTTAGTGGGGGCACAGATACGCAGTATTTT. Together with reference TRBV28 and TRBJ2-3, the CDR3 gives the full variable domain: DVKVTQSSRYLVKRTGEKVFLECVQDMDHENMFWYRQDPGLGLRLIYFSYDVKMKEKGDIPEGYSVSREKKERFSLILESASTNQTSMYLCASSLGVSGGTDTQYFGPGTRLTVL.